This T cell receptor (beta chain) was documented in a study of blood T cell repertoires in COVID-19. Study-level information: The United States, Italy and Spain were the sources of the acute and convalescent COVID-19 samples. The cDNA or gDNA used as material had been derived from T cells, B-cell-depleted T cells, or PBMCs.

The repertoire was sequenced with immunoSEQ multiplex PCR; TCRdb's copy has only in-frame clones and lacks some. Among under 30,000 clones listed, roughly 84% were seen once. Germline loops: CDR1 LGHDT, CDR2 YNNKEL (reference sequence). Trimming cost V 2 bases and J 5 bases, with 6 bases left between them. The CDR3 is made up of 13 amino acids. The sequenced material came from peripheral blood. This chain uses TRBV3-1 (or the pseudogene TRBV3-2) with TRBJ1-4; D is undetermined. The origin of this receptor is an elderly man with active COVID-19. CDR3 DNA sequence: TGTGCCAGCAGCCAAAACCGGAATGAAAAACTGTTTTTT. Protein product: CASSQNRNEKLFF.